This is a list of T cell receptor beta chains from one sample in a study of blood T cells in healthy people across ages. TCRdb re-called the 5' RACE reads through MiXCR, storing one row per CDR3 protein. Of about 1.8 million distinct CDR3 sequences listed, less than 50% are singletons. The source material was blood. The receptors originated from a woman between 40 and 55 years old in good health. CDR3s include the opening cysteine and the closing phenylalanine or tryptophan. Fields, in order: V gene, D gene, J gene, clone size, CDR3 protein, CDR3 DNA. The D gene is left open where the match is weak. Only some rows state a clone size, as once, few, many or a class for expanded clones.

TRBV6-1	TRBD1	TRBJ1-2	-	CASSEARGQGRGYTF	TGTGCCAGCAGTGAAGCTCGGGGACAGGGACGAGGCTACACCTTC
TRBV27	TRBD2	TRBJ2-3	once	CASRRLAGWGPDTQYF	TGTGCCAGCAGAAGACTAGCGGGGTGGGGCCCAGATACGCAGTATTTT
TRBV5-1	-	TRBJ2-1	once	CASSSTGIRADNEQFF	TGCGCCAGCAGCTCTACAGGGATTCGGGCCGACAATGAGCAGTTCTTC
TRBV6-4	-	TRBJ2-3	-	CASSDAGLADTQYF	TGTGCCAGCAGTGACGCGGGGCTAGCCGATACGCAGTATTTT
TRBV19	TRBD1	TRBJ2-6	-	CASSRTGILSGANVLTF	TGTGCCAGTAGTAGGACAGGGATCCTCTCTGGGGCCAACGTCCTGACTTTC
TRBV7-2	-	TRBJ1-5	once	CASSRDSINQPQHF	TGTGCCAGCAGCCGCGACAGCATCAATCAGCCCCAGCATTTT
TRBV9	-	TRBJ2-7	-	CASSGTQGPSYEQYF	TGTGCCAGCAGCGGGACACAGGGTCCTTCCTACGAGCAGTACTTC
TRBV7-9	-	TRBJ2-7	few	CASSLIGTDDDQYF	TGTGCCAGCAGCTTAATCGGGACGGACGACGACCAGTACTTC
TRBV7-2	TRBD1	TRBJ2-5	-	CASSFSPQGAMGETQYF	TGTGCCAGCAGCTTTTCCCCCCAGGGGGCTATGGGAGAGACCCAGTACTTC
TRBV9	-	TRBJ1-1	few	CASSVRGGNTEAFF	TGTGCCAGCAGCGTAAGGGGGGGAAACACTGAAGCTTTCTTT
TRBV24-1	-	TRBJ2-3	-	CATSGAGGSTDTQYF	TGTGCCACCAGTGGCGCAGGGGGGTCCACAGATACGCAGTATTTT
TRBV28	-	TRBJ2-5	-	CASSLNTVERAQYF	TGTGCCAGCAGTTTAAACACCGTCGAGAGGGCCCAGTACTTC
TRBV7-2	-	TRBJ2-5	few	CASSLEPGGPQYF	TGTGCCAGCAGCTTAGAACCTGGGGGGCCCCAGTACTTC